The TCR beta chain under discussion was sequenced for a study of T-cell memory formation after mild COVID-19. Germline CDR1 LNHDA, CDR2 SQIVND (reference sequence). The CDR3 runs to 16 residues. V gave up 3 bases and J gave up 0 bases, with 14 bases separating them. This clonotype was found a few times. TCRdb reanalysed the 5' RACE reads using MiXCR and keeps one entry per CDR3 protein. The data hold roughly 480,000 distinct CDR3 sequences, with 20% to 30% observed a single time. What was sequenced was PBMCs or a T cell subset sorted from them (not recorded which). J is TRBJ2-5 and V is TRBV19; D is perhaps TRBD2 (6 bases). The sequence was collected from an adult woman who had mild COVID-19 (a few samples of this study predate the infection). Cell type and time point are not known. The CDR3 loop is CASSIGGIQYQETQYF. In DNA form, the CDR3 reads TGTGCCAGTAGTATCGGCGGGATTCAATACCAAGAGACCCAGTACTTC. The variable domain in full, with the rest retrieved from reference TRBV19 and TRBJ2-5, is DGGITQSPKYLFRKEGQNVTLSCEQNLNHDAMYWYRQDPGQGLRLIYYSQIVNDFQKGDIAEGYSVSREKKESFPLTVTSAQKNPTAFYLCASSIGGIQYQETQYFGPGTRLLVL.